This T cell receptor beta chain was found in a study of blood T cell repertoires in COVID-19. This clone appeared once. The CDR3 is 17 residues long. V shed 0 bases and J shed 0 bases, with 15 bases lying between them. Germline CDR1 is SGHNT and CDR2 is YYREEE (reference sequence). Assay: immunoSEQ multiplex PCR; the TCRdb copy retains only in-frame clones and omits some. The sample contains over 350,000 clones, about 89% of which appear only once. This clonotype was sampled from a young woman with acute or convalescent COVID-19. The sequenced material came from peripheral blood. This rearrangement joins TRBV5-4 to TRBJ2-5; D is perhaps TRBD2 (6 bases). In DNA, the CDR3 is TGTGCCAGCAGCTTGGATGCGGGGCAGAAGTACCAAGAGACCCAGTACTTC. Translated: CASSLDAGQKYQETQYF.